The T cell receptor beta chain under discussion was sequenced for a study of T cell clones after liver transplantation. For the study at large: TCRbeta sequencing after a pre-transplant mixed lymphocyte reaction identified graft-donor-reactive clones, later tracked in post-transplant blood.

This clone was detected a few times. CDR1 SGHNT and CDR2 YENEEA come from the germline V gene. CDR3 size: 17 residues. Deletions cut 1 base from V and 6 bases from J, with 18 bases between. Repertoires were generated with immunoSEQ multiplex PCR, while TCRdb's copy carries only in-frame clones and drops some. Among 93,000 or so clones, under 90% were seen once, and the ten largest hold about 2.8%. This specimen was CD4+ T cells from blood, taken approximately 50 months after liver transplant. This TCR was recovered from a human patient who received a liver transplant. T cells may partly derive from the graft donor. This chain links TRBV11-3 with TRBJ2-2; D is perhaps TRBD2 (5 bases). This CDR3 reads CASSLVAPAKEAGELFF. DNA for the CDR3: TGTGCCAGCAGCTTAGTTGCGCCGGCTAAGGAGGCCGGGGAGCTGTTTTTT.